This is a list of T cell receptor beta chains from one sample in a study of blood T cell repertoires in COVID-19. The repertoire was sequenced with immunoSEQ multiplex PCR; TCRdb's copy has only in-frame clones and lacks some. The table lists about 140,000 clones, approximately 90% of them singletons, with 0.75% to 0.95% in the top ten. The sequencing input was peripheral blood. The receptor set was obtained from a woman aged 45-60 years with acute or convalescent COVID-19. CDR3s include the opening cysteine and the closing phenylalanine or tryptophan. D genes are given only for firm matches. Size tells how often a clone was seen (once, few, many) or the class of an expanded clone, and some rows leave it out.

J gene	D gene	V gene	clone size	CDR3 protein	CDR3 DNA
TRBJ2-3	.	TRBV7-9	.	CASSLPRTASTDTQYF	TGTGCCAGCAGCTTACCGCGGACAGCTAGCACAGATACGCAGTATTTT
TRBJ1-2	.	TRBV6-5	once	CASSRGPPATGYTF	TGTGCCAGCAGTCGCGGGCCCCCCGCGACTGGCTACACCTTC
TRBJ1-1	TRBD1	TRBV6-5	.	CASSPQGSYAEAFF	TGTGCCAGCAGTCCACAGGGGAGTTATGCTGAAGCTTTCTTT
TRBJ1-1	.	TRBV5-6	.	CASSIGVFGAFF	TGTGCCAGCAGCATAGGGGTTTTTGGGGCTTTCTTT
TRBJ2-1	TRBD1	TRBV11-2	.	CASSLLTGENEQFF	TGTGCCAGCAGCCTCCTGACAGGGGAAAATGAGCAGTTCTTC
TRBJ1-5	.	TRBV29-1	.	CSVEGLPGEGNQPQHF	TGCAGCGTTGAAGGGTTACCGGGTGAAGGCAATCAGCCCCAGCATTTT
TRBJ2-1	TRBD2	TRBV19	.	CASLLAGGPGEQFF	TGTGCCAGCTTACTAGCGGGGGGGCCCGGTGAGCAGTTCTTC
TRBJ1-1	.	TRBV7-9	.	CASSLRGNEAFF	TGTGCCAGCAGCTTAAGGGGTAATGAAGCTTTCTTT
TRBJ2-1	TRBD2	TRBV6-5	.	CASRIGTSGPEQFF	TGTGCCAGCAGGATTGGGACTAGCGGTCCTGAGCAGTTCTTC
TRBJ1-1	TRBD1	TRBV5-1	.	CASSRTGGMNTEAFF	TGCGCCAGCAGCCGGACAGGGGGAATGAACACTGAAGCTTTCTTT
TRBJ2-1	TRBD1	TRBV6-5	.	CAMAQGANNEQFF	TGTGCCATGGCACAGGGGGCCAACAATGAGCAGTTCTTC
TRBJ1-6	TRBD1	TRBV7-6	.	CASSLLGQGGGSPLHF	TGTGCCAGCAGCTTACTGGGACAGGGAGGGGGTTCACCCCTCCACTTT
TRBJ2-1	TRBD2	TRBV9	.	CASSVGLAGRRNEQFF	TGTGCCAGCAGCGTAGGGCTAGCGGGACGCCGGAATGAGCAGTTCTTC
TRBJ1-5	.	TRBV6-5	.	CASLRGLGNQPQHF	TGTGCCAGCCTGCGGGGGTTGGGGAATCAGCCCCAGCATTTT
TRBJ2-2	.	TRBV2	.	CASSVPRAQGRIGELFF	TGTGCCAGCAGTGTACCCCGGGCCCAGGGAAGGATCGGGGAGCTGTTTTTT
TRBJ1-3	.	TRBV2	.	CASSADNNSGNTIYF	TGTGCCAGCAGTGCGGACAACAACTCTGGAAACACCATATATTTT
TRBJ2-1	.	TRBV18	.	CASSRQEQFF	TGTGCCAGCTCAAGACAGGAGCAGTTCTTC
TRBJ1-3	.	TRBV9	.	CASSVGWGDSGNTIYF	TGTGCCAGCAGCGTAGGATGGGGCGACTCTGGAAACACCATATATTTT
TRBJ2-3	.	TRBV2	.	CASILFSTDTQYF	TGTGCCAGCATTTTATTTAGCACAGATACGCAGTATTTT
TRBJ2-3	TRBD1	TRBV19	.	CASSVGQGSTDTQYF	TGTGCCAGTAGTGTCGGACAGGGGAGCACAGATACGCAGTATTTT
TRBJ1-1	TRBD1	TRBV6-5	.	CASRRQGRSYTEAFF	TGTGCCAGCAGAAGACAGGGGAGAAGCTACACTGAAGCTTTCTTT
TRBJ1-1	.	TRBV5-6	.	CASSFRQALNTEAFF	TGTGCCAGCAGCTTCAGACAGGCATTGAACACTGAAGCTTTCTTT
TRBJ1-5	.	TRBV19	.	CASSIVGQGSYSNQPQHF	TGTGCCAGTAGTATAGTGGGGCAGGGATCATATAGCAATCAGCCCCAGCATTTT
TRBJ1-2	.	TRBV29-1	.	CSLTTGSYGYTF	TGCAGCTTAACGACAGGTTCCTATGGCTACACCTTC
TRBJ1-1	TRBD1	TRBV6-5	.	CASSSSTGAATEAFF	TGTGCCAGCAGTTCCTCGACAGGGGCGGCCACTGAAGCTTTCTTT
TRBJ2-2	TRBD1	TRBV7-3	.	CASSPQGAGELFF	TGTGCCAGCAGCCCGCAGGGGGCCGGGGAGCTGTTTTTT
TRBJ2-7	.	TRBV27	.	CASSNTLEQYF	TGTGCCAGCAGTAATACTTTAGAGCAGTACTTC
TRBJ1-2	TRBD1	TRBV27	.	CASSSSPTGGYGYTF	TGTGCCAGCAGTTCCTCCCCCACAGGGGGCTATGGCTACACCTTC
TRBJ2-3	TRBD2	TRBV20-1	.	CSASWGGFSSDTQYF	TGCAGTGCTAGTTGGGGGGGGTTCTCATCAGATACGCAGTATTTT